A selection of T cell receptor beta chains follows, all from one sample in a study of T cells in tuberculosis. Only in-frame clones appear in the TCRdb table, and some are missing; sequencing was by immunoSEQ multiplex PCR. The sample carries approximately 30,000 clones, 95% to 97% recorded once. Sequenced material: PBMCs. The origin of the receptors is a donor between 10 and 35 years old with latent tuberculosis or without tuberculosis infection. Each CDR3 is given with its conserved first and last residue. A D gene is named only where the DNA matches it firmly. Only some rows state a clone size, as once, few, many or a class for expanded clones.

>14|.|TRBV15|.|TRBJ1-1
TGTGCCACCAGCAGTATGCGGGGTGGGACTGAAGCTTTCTTT
CATSSMRGGTEAFF
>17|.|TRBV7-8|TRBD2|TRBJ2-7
TGTGCCAGCAGCTTCGGACTAGCGGGGCGATCTACCTACGAGCAGTACTTC
CASSFGLAGRSTYEQYF
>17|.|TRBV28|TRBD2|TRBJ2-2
TGTGCCAGCAGCCGCCGGACTAGCGGGAGTAGGAACGGGGAGCTGTTTTTT
CASSRRTSGSRNGELFF
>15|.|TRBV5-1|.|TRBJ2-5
TGCGCCAGCAGCTTGGGCTCCGGGTACCAAGAGACCCAGTACTTC
CASSLGSGYQETQYF
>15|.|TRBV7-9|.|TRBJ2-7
TGTGCCAGCAGCTCCCGCTTGAAGGGGACCTACGAGCAGTACTTC
CASSSRLKGTYEQYF
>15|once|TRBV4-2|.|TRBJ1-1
TGTGCCAGCAGCCAAGGGGGAGCTTGGGGCACTGAAGCTTTCTTT
CASSQGGAWGTEAFF
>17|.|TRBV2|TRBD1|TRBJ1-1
TGTGCCAGCACCCTAGAAGGACAGGGCATTATGAACACTGAAGCTTTCTTT
CASTLEGQGIMNTEAFF
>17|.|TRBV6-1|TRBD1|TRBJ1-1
TGTGCCAGCAGTGGATTCCGGGACAGGGTTGGTGACACTGAAGCTTTCTTT
CASSGFRDRVGDTEAFF
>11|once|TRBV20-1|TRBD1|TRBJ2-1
TGCAGTGCTAGGACAGGGGATTTGAAGTTCTTC
CSARTGDLKFF
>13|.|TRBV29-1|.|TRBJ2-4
TGCAGCGCATCGGACAGAGCCAAAAACATTCAGTACTTC
CSASDRAKNIQYF
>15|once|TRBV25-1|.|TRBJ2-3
TGTGCCAGCAGTGAATCGGCTAGCGACGGGGATACGCAGTATTTT
CASSESASDGDTQYF
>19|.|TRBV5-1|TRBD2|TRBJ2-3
TGCGCCAGCAGAAGCGGCAGGGGAACTAGCGGGGGATTTCTCCCCGCGCAGTATTTT
CASRSGRGTSGGFLPAQYF
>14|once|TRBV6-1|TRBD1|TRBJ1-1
TGTGCCAGCAGACCCGGGACAGGGCCCACTGAAGCTTTCTTT
CASRPGTGPTEAFF
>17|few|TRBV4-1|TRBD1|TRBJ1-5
TGCGCCAGCAGCCCCGTCCGCGGGGGACAGGGCAATCAGCCCCAGCATTTT
CASSPVRGGQGNQPQHF
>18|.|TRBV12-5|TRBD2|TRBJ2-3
TGTGCTAGTGGTTTGAGACTAGCGGGAGGGCCTGGGTTAGATACGCAGTATTTT
CASGLRLAGGPGLDTQYF
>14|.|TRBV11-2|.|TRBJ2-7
TGTGCCAGCAGCTTGGCTTGGGGCCCCTACGAGCAGTACTTC
CASSLAWGPYEQYF
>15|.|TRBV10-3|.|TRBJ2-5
TGTGCCATCAGTGGGATGACTATCCCCCAGGAAGGCCAGTACTTC
CAISGMTIPQEGQYF
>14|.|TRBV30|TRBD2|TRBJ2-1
TGTGCCTGGAACGGACTAGCGGGGGACGGTGAGCAGTTCTTC
CAWNGLAGDGEQFF
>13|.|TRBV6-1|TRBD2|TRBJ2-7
TGTGCCAGCAGTACTAGCGGGAGACACGAGCAGTACTTC
CASSTSGRHEQYF
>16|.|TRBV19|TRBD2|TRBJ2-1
TGTGCCAGTAGTAACAGCGGGGGGGCGACCTGGAATGAGCAGTTCTTC
CASSNSGGATWNEQFF
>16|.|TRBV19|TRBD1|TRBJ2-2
TGTGCCAGTAGTCGAATTCCGGGACAGGGCACCGGGGAGCTGTTTTTT
CASSRIPGQGTGELFF
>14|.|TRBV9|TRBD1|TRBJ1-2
TGTGCCAGCAGCCCGGGACAGGGGAGCTATGGCTACACCTTC
CASSPGQGSYGYTF
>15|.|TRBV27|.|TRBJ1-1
TGTGCCAGCAGTAGACGGGACTTGGGAAGCACTGAAGCTTTCTTT
CASSRRDLGSTEAFF
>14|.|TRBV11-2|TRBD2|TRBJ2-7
TGTGCCAGCAGCTTAGAGGGACTAGCGGGAGAGCAGTACTTC
CASSLEGLAGEQYF
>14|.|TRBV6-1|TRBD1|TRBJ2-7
TGTGCCAGCAGTGTTCGACAGGGGGCACACGAGCAGTACTTC
CASSVRQGAHEQYF
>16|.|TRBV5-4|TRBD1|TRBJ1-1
TGTGCCAGTAGCCCGAACTCGTGGACAGGGGGCACTGAAGCTTTCTTT
CASSPNSWTGGTEAFF
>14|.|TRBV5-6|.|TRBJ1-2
TGTGCCAGCAGCTCGAAGTACGACAGATATGGCTACACCTTC
CASSSKYDRYGYTF
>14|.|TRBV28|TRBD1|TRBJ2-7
TGTGCCAGCAGGGGCGGCGGACAGGGCTACGAGCAGTACTTC
CASRGGGQGYEQYF
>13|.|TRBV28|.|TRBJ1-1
TGTGCCAGCAGTTGGCCCACCAGGACTGAAGCTTTCTTT
CASSWPTRTEAFF
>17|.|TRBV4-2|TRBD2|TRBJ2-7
TGTGCCAGCAGCCAGGATCTAGCGGGGGCCACTTACTACGAGCAGTACTTC
CASSQDLAGATYYEQYF
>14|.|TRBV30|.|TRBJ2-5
TGTGCCTGGAGTGCCAGGAGGGGTTGGGAGACCCAGTACTTC
CAWSARRGWETQYF